The 11 T cell receptor beta chains below were found in one sample sequenced in a study of PD-1 blockade in classical Hodgkin lymphoma. Described time point: cycle 4 day 1 (C4D1), after less than seven weeks of nivolumab. Each and every patient relapsed after autologous stem cell transplantation, and patients got differing brentuximab vedotin exposure. Method: immunoSEQ multiplex PCR; TCRdb's copy keeps in-frame clones and lacks some. The data hold roughly 20,000 clones, with approximately 80% observed a single time. The sequences come from peripheral blood mononuclear cells (PBMCs), collected before the fourth cycle of nivolumab. The receptors originated from a human donor with classical Hodgkin lymphoma.

The chain employs TRBV6-1 and TRBJ1-4; D call uncertain. The germline V gene has CDR1 MNHNS and CDR2 SASEGT. The CDR3 is 14 amino acids. The germline V and J ends were trimmed by 3 bases and 11 bases, with 16 bases remaining between them. The CDR3 sequence: CASSDQFAGEKLFF. DNA for the CDR3: TGTGCCAGCAGTGATCAATTCGCCGGGGAGAAACTGTTTTTT.

As DNA, the CDR3 is TGTGCCAGTAGTATGGGCGGACTTTCCTACGAGCAGTACTTC. Protein: CASSMGGLSYEQYF. V and J are TRBV19 and TRBJ2-7, with D tentatively TRBD2 (5 bases). The length of the CDR3 is 14 residues. Looked up from germline, CDR1 is LNHDA and CDR2 is SQIVND (reference sequence). Trimming shortened V by 3 bases and J by 1 base, and 10 bases separated the two germline ends.

This clone was detected only once. V is TRBV30 and J is TRBJ1-5, with 8 bases that match TRBD1. Looked up from germline, CDR1 is GTSNPN and CDR2 is SVGIG (reference sequence). With V trimmed by 3 bases and J by 5 bases, 6 bases remained unmatched. The CDR3 length is 14 residues. CDR3: CAWSQGQGHQPQHF. CDR3 DNA: TGTGCCTGGAGCCAAGGACAGGGTCATCAGCCCCAGCATTTT.

The rearrangement links TRBV7-8 to TRBJ1-2; a weak D match, TRBD1 (6 bases). This CDR3 comprises 15 residues. V lost 4 bases to trimming and J lost 4 bases, with 16 bases between them. Germline CDR1 and CDR2: SGHVS and FQNEAQ. This CDR3 is CASSSSYRVLYGYTF. CDR3 bases: TGTGCCAGCAGCTCCAGCTACAGGGTACTCTATGGCTACACCTTC.

The chain uses TRBV7-9 and TRBJ2-1, with D unresolved. In germline, CDR1 is SEHNR, CDR2 FQNEAQ (reference sequence). V lost 3 bases and J 8 bases, leaving 14 bases between the germline ends. The CDR3 is 14 amino acids. The CDR3 bases are TGTGCCAGCAGCTTTGGGGTTTTATGGTATGAGCAGTTCTTC. Its protein is CASSFGVLWYEQFF.

The chain couples TRBV6-1 to TRBJ2-7, with D possibly being TRBD2 (5 bases). Germline assignment: CDR1 MNHNS and CDR2 SASEGT. There are 13 residues in the CDR3. Trimming left V 5 bases short and J 4 bases short, with 12 bases between. The CDR3: CASSSEGAYEQYF. Written as DNA, the CDR3 is TGTGCCAGCAGTAGCGAGGGAGCTTACGAGCAGTACTTC.

This chain uses TRBV6-5 with TRBJ1-2, with D uncertain. Trimming left V 6 bases short and J 5 bases short, with 7 bases between. The CDR3 is made up of 11 amino acids. The germline V gene encodes CDR1 MNHEY and CDR2 SVGAGI. In nucleotides, the CDR3 is TGTGCCAGCAGGGCAGAATATGGCTACACCTTC. It encodes CASRAEYGYTF.

The V call is TRBV2, the J call TRBJ1-2; 7 bases agree with TRBD1. Germline values: CDR1 SNHLY, CDR2 FYNNEI. The CDR3 extends over 15 amino acids. The V gene end was trimmed by 4 bases and the J gene end by 0 bases; junction bases not matched to a gene: 5. The CDR3 sequence: CASSGGQAANYGYTF. The CDR3 DNA reads TGTGCCAGCAGTGGCGGACAGGCTGCTAACTATGGCTACACCTTC.

The rearrangement links TRBV2 to TRBJ2-5; 7 nucleotides line up with TRBD2. Germline V gene lookup returns CDR1 SNHLY and CDR2 FYNNEI. The J segment lost 4 bases and the V segment lost 4 bases, leaving 6 bases of the junction unmatched. The CDR3 is 14 amino acids. CDR3 sequence: CASSADWGGETQYF. The CDR3 region has the DNA TGTGCCAGCAGTGCCGATTGGGGGGGAGAGACCCAGTACTTC.

The rearrangement uses TRBV2 and TRBJ1-2, with D maybe TRBD1 (6 bases). Germline-derived CDR1 and CDR2 are SNHLY and FYNNEI. The CDR3 contains 15 residues. V shed 7 bases and J shed 4 bases, with 19 bases lying between them. Here the CDR3 reads CASKYQKGERYGYTF. In DNA, the CDR3 is TGTGCCAGCAAGTACCAAAAGGGGGAACGCTATGGCTACACCTTC.

The CDR3 bases are TGTGCCAGCAGCTTCAGGGGCACCTATAATTCACCCCTCCACTTT. Its translation: CASSFRGTYNSPLHF. This chain links TRBV7-2 with TRBJ1-6, with D perhaps matching TRBD1 (6 bases). Germline V lookup: CDR1 SGHTA, CDR2 FQGNSA. Trimming removed 3 bases at V and 2 bases at J, with 8 bases between. The CDR3 loop spans 15 amino acids.